The clone carrying this TCR beta chain was seen a single time. This specimen belongs to a study of blood T cell repertoires in COVID-19. TCRdb keeps only in-frame clones here, not all; method: immunoSEQ multiplex PCR. The table includes about 330,000 clones, more than 75% detected once. Germline assignment: CDR1 MNHNY and CDR2 SVGAGI (reference sequence). V was trimmed by 6 bases and J by 0 bases, leaving 17 bases between them. The CDR3 is made up of 16 amino acids. The clonotype was recovered from a young woman who had recovered from COVID-19. The sample taken for sequencing was PBMCs or T cells enriched from blood (not recorded which). The chain combines TRBV6-6 with TRBJ2-5; D is possibly TRBD2 (5 bases). The CDR3 here is CASSPGVAKYQETQYF. CDR3 in DNA: TGTGCCAGCAGCCCCGGCGTAGCGAAGTACCAAGAGACCCAGTACTTC.